The clone carrying this T cell receptor (beta chain) has only one observation. The data stem from a study of T cell changes during pregnancy in multiple sclerosis. From germline, CDR1 is SGHKS and CDR2 YYEKEE (reference sequence). V was trimmed by 5 bases and J by 4 bases, leaving 10 bases between them. The CDR3 totals 12 residues. Sequenced by immunoSEQ multiplex PCR; TCRdb stores in-frame clones only, minus some. The sample lists some 40,000 clones, around 90% occurring once. The TCR comes from a female donor with multiple sclerosis, enrolled in a pregnancy study. The sequences come from CD4+ T cells from peripheral blood mononuclear cells, collected in the first trimester of pregnancy. V usage is TRBV5-5 and J usage is TRBJ2-7; D ambiguous. The CDR3 DNA follows: TGTGCCAGCAGTTTGACATCTTACGAGCAGTACTTC. It specifies CASSLTSYEQYF. The full variable domain, completed using reference TRBV5-5 and TRBJ2-7, is DAGVTQSPTHLIKTRGQQVTLRCSPISGHKSVSWYQQVLGQGPQFIFQYYEKEERGRGNFPDRFSARQFPNYSSELNVNALLLGDSALYLCASSLTSYEQYFGPGTRLTVT.